This TCR beta chain was recovered during a study of blood T cell repertoires in COVID-19. Study overall: Sites in the United States, Italy and Spain provided acute and convalescent COVID-19 samples. PBMCs, B-cell-depleted T cells, or T cells provided the cDNA or gDNA that made up the material.

This clone occurred a few times. The repertoire was sequenced with immunoSEQ multiplex PCR; TCRdb's copy has only in-frame clones and lacks some. Counted here are 200,000 to 300,000 clones, around 83% occurring once; the ten biggest clones make up about 2.3%. This clonotype originated in a man aged 35-49 years who had recovered from COVID-19. What was sequenced was peripheral blood.

The CDR3 spells CASSLGGLFQRSYNEQFF. In nucleotides, the CDR3 is TGTGCCAGCAGCTTGGGGGGCCTATTCCAAAGGTCCTACAATGAGCAGTTCTTC. This chain links TRBV5-6 with TRBJ2-1; the D gene is possibly TRBD1 (5 bases). Germline assignment: CDR1 SGHDT and CDR2 YYEEEE. The ends were cut back, 0 bases at V and 1 base at J, with 17 bases in the middle. The CDR3 has 18 amino acids. The whole variable domain, remainder taken from reference TRBV5-6 and TRBJ2-1, is DAGVTQSPTHLIKTRGQQVTLRCSPKSGHDTVSWYQQALGQGPQFIFQYYEEEERQRGNFPDRFSGHQFPNYSSELNVNALLLGDSALYLCASSLGGLFQRSYNEQFFGPGTRLTVL.